The 2 T cell receptor beta chains in this list originate from one sample, sequenced in a study of graft-versus-host responses after intestinal transplantation. The table came from immunoSEQ multiplex PCR; TCRdb's copy has only in-frame clones and leaves some out. Altogether some 9,900 clones are present, 92% being singletons, with the ten largest covering 3.6%. The specimen was PBMCs, collected about 45 days after intestinal transplantation. Receptors were obtained from a human patient who received an intestinal transplant, so some T cells may come from the graft donor.

V gene TRBV11-2 combines with J gene TRBJ2-5; D unresolved. Trimming pared 10 bases from V and 10 bases from J, leaving 13 bases between. Germline lookup yields CDR1 SGHAT and CDR2 FQNNGV. The CDR3 totals 10 residues. Written as DNA, the CDR3 is TGTGCCAATAGAGCCCCGGGCCAGTACTTC. Protein product: CANRAPGQYF.

The rearrangement links TRBV9 to TRBJ1-1, with 7 positions matching TRBD1. Trimming took 10 bases from V and 0 from J; bases not matched to a gene: 3. This CDR3 spans 12 amino acids. Germline CDR1 SGDLS, CDR2 YYNGEE. CDR3 sequence: CASGQMNTEAFF. Here the CDR3 DNA reads TGTGCCTCGGGACAGATGAACACTGAAGCTTTCTTT. Full variable domain (remainder filled in from reference TRBV9 and TRBJ1-1): DSGVTQTPKHLITATGQRVTLRCSPRSGDLSVYWYQQSLDQGLQFLIQYYNGEERAKGNILERFSAQQFPDLHSELNLSSLELGDSALYFCASGQMNTEAFFGQGTRLTVV.